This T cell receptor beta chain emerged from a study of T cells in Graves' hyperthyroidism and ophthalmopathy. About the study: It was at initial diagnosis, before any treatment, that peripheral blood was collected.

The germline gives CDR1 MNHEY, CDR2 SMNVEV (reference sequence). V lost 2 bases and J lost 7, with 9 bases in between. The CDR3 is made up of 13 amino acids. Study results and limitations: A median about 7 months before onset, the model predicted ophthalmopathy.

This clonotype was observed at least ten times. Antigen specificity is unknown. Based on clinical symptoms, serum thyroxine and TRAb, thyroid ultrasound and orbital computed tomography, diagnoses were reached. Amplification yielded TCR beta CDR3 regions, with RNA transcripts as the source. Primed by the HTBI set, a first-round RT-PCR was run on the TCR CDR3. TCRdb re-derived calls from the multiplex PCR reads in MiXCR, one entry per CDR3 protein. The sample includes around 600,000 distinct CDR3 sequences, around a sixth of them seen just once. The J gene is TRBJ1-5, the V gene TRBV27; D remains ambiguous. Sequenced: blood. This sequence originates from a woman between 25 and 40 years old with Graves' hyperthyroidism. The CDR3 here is CASSLGVFQPQHF. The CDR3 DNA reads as TGTGCCAGCAGTTTAGGGGTATTCCAGCCCCAGCATTTT.